This section outlines one T cell receptor beta chain sequence together with its context. CDR3 length: 17 residues. Trimming removed 6 bases from V and 1 base from J; junction bases left unmatched: 12. Germline loops: CDR1 LNHDA, CDR2 SQIVND (reference sequence). Reverse transcription of about 0.45 to 1 ug RNA was performed with random hexamers. TCRdb used MiXCR to reprocess the immunoSEQ multiplex PCR reads, holding one entry per CDR3 protein. The table has over 150,000 distinct CDR3 sequences, around 93% seen once. The data were taken from a study of CD8 T cells in Susac syndrome. Sequencing input: CD4+ T cells from PBMCs. This chain links TRBV19 with TRBJ1-5; TRBD1 agrees at 7 bases. The clonotype was recovered from a human donor with multiple sclerosis. This CDR3 is CASSQQRGLLSNQPQHF. The CDR3 DNA reads as TGTGCCAGTAGCCAACAGAGGGGGCTTCTCAGCAATCAGCCCCAGCATTTT.